The 16 T cell receptor beta chains below come from one sample, sequenced in a study of sequential checkpoint blockade in melanoma. Stated treatment: randomized to nivolumab then ipilimumab (arm A) or the reverse (arm B). This table comes from immunoSEQ multiplex PCR, and its TCRdb copy is limited to in-frame clones, with some not included. The sample holds tens of thousands of clones; 82% are singletons and the top ten take around a sixth. The sequencing used CD8+ T cells sorted from blood (inferred from file names), collected from a patient given nivolumab and ipilimumab in sequence. The receptors derive from a human donor with melanoma.

The chain is built from TRBV15 and TRBJ2-1; 13 bases match TRBD2. CDR1 is LNHNV and CDR2 is YYDKDF in the germline V gene (reference sequence). V trimming: 2 bases; J trimming: 7 bases; junction bases outside the gene matches: 2. CDR3 length equals 15 residues. For the CDR3, the DNA is TGTGCCACCAGCAGAAAGACTAGCGGGAGGAATGAGCAGTTCTTC. The encoded protein is CATSRKTSGRNEQFF.

V gene TRBV27 combines with J gene TRBJ1-5; no reliable D call. The germline V gene encodes CDR1 MNHEY and CDR2 SMNVEV (reference sequence). There are 12 residues in the CDR3. V was pared by 7 bases and J by 2 bases, with 6 bases between. The DNA of the CDR3 is TGTGCCAGCAAGAGGGGCAATCAGCCCCAGCATTTT. This translates into CASKRGNQPQHF.

The chain combines TRBV2 with TRBJ2-7; TRBD1 aligns across 9 bases. Germline loops: CDR1 SNHLY, CDR2 FYNNEI. CDR3 size: 15 residues. The V segment lost 4 bases and the J segment 4 bases; nucleotides outside the gene matches: 8. CDR3 loop: CASSGGTGWEYEQYF. In DNA, the CDR3 is TGTGCCAGCAGTGGAGGGACAGGGTGGGAGTACGAGCAGTACTTC.

The chain is built from TRBV9 and TRBJ1-5; D is ambiguous. V lost 2 bases to trimming and J lost 4 bases, with 13 bases between them. The CDR3 extends over 15 amino acids. The germline V gene has CDR1 SGDLS and CDR2 YYNGEE. The CDR3 loop reads CASSVTGSINQPQHF. CDR3 in DNA: TGTGCCAGCAGCGTGACCGGGAGTATAAATCAGCCCCAGCATTTT.

This chain joins TRBV19 and TRBJ1-1, with 11 bases that match TRBD1. Trimming removed 7 bases from V and 4 bases from J; junction bases left unmatched: 11. The length of the CDR3 is 16 residues. Looked up from germline, CDR1 is LNHDA and CDR2 is SQIVND (reference sequence). In DNA, the CDR3 is TGTGCCAGTACCACTGGGCCGGGACAGGGGGGCACTGAAGCTTTCTTT. It codes for CASTTGPGQGGTEAFF. Variable domain in full (rest from reference TRBV19 and TRBJ1-1): DGGITQSPKYLFRKEGQNVTLSCEQNLNHDAMYWYRQDPGQGLRLIYYSQIVNDFQKGDIAEGYSVSREKKESFPLTVTSAQKNPTAFYLCASTTGPGQGGTEAFFGQGTRLTVV.

The chain couples TRBV5-8 to TRBJ2-5, with 8 bases that match TRBD2. The CDR3 length is 17 residues. Germline loops: CDR1 SGHTS, CDR2 YDEGEE. The V segment lost 4 bases and the J segment 3 bases; nucleotides outside the gene matches: 14. The CDR3: CASSTGTRRGQEETQYF. DNA for the CDR3: TGTGCCAGCAGCACCGGGACTAGGCGGGGGCAGGAAGAGACCCAGTACTTC.

As concerns this clone: Mismatch with germline at one junction end may stem from a read error. The rearrangement joins TRBV7-2 to TRBJ2-3; D not resolved. This CDR3 has 14 residues. Germline V gene data show CDR1 as SGHTA and CDR2 as FQGNSA. The CDR3 region is CASRLEASTDTQYF. CDR3 bases: TGTGCCAGCAGATTAGAAGCTAGCACAGATACGCAGTATTTT.

The rearrangement links TRBV5-4 to TRBJ2-7, with 7 bases fitting TRBD1. The germline CDR1 and CDR2 sequences are SGHNT and YYREEE (reference sequence). The CDR3 runs 15 residues. The ends lost 4 bases at V and 4 bases at J; junction bases unmatched: 11. For the CDR3, the DNA is TGTGCCAGCAGCCCCCCCGGGACAGAAGTTTACGAGCAGTACTTC. Protein: CASSPPGTEVYEQYF.

This chain connects TRBV10-3 to TRBJ1-2, with 8 nucleotides matching TRBD1. V trimming: 5 bases; J trimming: 0 bases; junction bases outside the gene matches: 11. The CDR3 has 17 residues. The germline V gene has CDR1 ENHRY and CDR2 SYGVKD. The CDR3 region is CAISRGQGHYPNYGYTF. The CDR3 region has the DNA TGTGCCATCAGTCGAGGACAGGGTCATTACCCTAACTATGGCTACACCTTC.

Regarding this clone: Other DNA sequences in the sample encode the same CDR3. The rearrangement links TRBV27 to TRBJ2-7, with a possible D match to TRBD1 (5 bases). Germline-derived CDR1 and CDR2 are MNHEY and SMNVEV (reference sequence). CDR3 length: 13 residues. Trimming shortened V by 2 bases and J by 7 bases, and 12 bases separated the two germline ends. CDR3 sequence (DNA): TGTGCCAGCAGTTTAGGCAGGGCTGGAGAGCAGTACTTC. Amino acid sequence: CASSLGRAGEQYF.

J is TRBJ2-7 and V is TRBV7-9; 15 bases are a match to TRBD2. After removal of 4 bases from V and 3 bases from J, the junction contained 4 bases not matched to a gene. Germline CDR1 reads SEHNR; CDR2 reads FQNEAQ (reference sequence). CDR3 length equals 16 residues. CDR3 sequence reads: CASSSGLAGGVYEQYF. In DNA, the CDR3 is TGTGCCAGCAGCTCCGGACTAGCGGGGGGGGTCTACGAGCAGTACTTC.

This clone has only a few counts. V and J are TRBV4-3 and TRBJ2-1, with TRBD2 matching 10 bases. From germline, CDR1 is LGHNA and CDR2 YSLEER. V was pared by 0 bases and J by 3 bases, with 2 bases of the junction left unmatched. The CDR3 length is 16 residues. CDR3 in amino acids: CASSQEGLASYNEQFF. The CDR3 DNA reads TGCGCCAGCAGCCAAGAGGGACTAGCGAGCTACAATGAGCAGTTCTTC.

The chain joins TRBV5-6 to TRBJ2-7, with TRBD1 matching 8 bases. The CDR3 is 13 amino acids. Losses at the gene ends were 3 bases for V and 5 bases for J; bases not matched to a gene: 4. CDR1 is SGHDT, CDR2 YYEEEE, per germline. This chain's CDR3 is CASSWDRSHEQYF. The CDR3 DNA follows: TGTGCCAGCAGCTGGGACAGGAGCCACGAGCAGTACTTC.

V gene TRBV9 combines with J gene TRBJ1-2, with 7 bases aligning to TRBD1. Germline V gene lookup returns CDR1 SGDLS and CDR2 YYNGEE. CDR3 length: 18 residues. Losses at the gene ends were 1 base for V and 2 bases for J; bases not matched to a gene: 14. The CDR3 sequence: CASSVSSDAGGGNYGYTF. CDR3 in DNA: TGTGCCAGCAGCGTAAGTTCCGACGCTGGAGGGGGCAACTATGGCTACACCTTC. The full variable domain, its missing parts supplied by reference TRBV9 and TRBJ1-2, is DSGVTQTPKHLITATGQRVTLRCSPRSGDLSVYWYQQSLDQGLQFLIQYYNGEERAKGNILERFSAQQFPDLHSELNLSSLELGDSALYFCASSVSSDAGGGNYGYTFGSGTRLTVV.

This clone was found once. The chain couples TRBV4-1 to TRBJ1-5; D is perhaps TRBD1 (6 bases). Trimming took 3 bases from V and 6 from J, leaving 15 bases between them. Germline CDR1 reads MGHRA; CDR2 reads YSYEKL. The CDR3 covers 15 residues. DNA of the CDR3: TGCGCCAGCAGCCAGTCGCTTGGGGGCATTCAGCCCCAGCATTTT. Translation: CASSQSLGGIQPQHF.

Notes on this clone: Since a far larger clone is one base different, this is likely a read error. The V and J genes are TRBV5-1 and TRBJ2-7; 11 bases map to TRBD2. This CDR3 comprises 16 residues. The V gene's germline CDR1 is SGHRS and CDR2 YFSETQ. The CDR3 sequence is CASSLATSGRIHDQYF. In DNA form, the CDR3 reads TGCGCCAGCAGCTTGGCCACTAGCGGGAGAATACACGACCAGTACTTC.